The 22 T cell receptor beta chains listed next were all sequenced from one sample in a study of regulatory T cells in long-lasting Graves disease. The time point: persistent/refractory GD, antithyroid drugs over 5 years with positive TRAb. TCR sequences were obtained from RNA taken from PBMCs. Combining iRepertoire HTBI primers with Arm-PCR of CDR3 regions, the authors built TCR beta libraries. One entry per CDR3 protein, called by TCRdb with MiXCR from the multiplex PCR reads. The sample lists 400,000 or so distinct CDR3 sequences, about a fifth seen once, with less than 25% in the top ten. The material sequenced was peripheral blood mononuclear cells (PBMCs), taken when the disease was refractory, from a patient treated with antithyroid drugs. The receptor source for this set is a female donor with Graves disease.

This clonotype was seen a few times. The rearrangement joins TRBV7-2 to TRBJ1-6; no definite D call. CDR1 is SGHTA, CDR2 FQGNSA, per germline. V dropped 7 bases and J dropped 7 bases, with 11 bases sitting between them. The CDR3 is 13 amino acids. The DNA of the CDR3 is TGTGCCAGCACCCAATTCCTCAATTCACCCCTCCACTTT. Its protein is CASTQFLNSPLHF.

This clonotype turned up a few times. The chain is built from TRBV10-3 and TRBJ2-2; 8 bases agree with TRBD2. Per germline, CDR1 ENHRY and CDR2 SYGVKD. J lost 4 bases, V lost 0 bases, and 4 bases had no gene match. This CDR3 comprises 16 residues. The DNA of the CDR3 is TGTGCCATCAGTGAGTCGTTAGCGGGATCCACCGGGGAGCTGTTTTTT. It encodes CAISESLAGSTGELFF.

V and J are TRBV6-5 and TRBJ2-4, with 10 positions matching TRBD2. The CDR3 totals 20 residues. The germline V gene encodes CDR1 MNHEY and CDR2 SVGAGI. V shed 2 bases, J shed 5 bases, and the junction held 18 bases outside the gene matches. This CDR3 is CASSYGLAGAFPGGENIQYF. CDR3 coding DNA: TGTGCCAGCAGTTACGGGCTAGCGGGAGCATTCCCAGGCGGGGAAAACATTCAGTACTTC.

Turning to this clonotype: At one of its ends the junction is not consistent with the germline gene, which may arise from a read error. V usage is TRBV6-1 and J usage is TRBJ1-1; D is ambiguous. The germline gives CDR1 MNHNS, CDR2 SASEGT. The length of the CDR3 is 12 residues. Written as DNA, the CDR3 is TGTGCCGGCAGTGATCGGGGAGACGAAGCTTTCTTT. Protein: CAGSDRGDEAFF.

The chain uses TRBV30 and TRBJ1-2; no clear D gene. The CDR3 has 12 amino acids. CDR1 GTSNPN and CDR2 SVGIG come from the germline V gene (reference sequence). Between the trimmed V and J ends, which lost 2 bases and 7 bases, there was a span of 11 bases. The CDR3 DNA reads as TGTGCCTGGAGTTATCGAGTAGGTGGCTACACCTTC. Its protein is CAWSYRVGGYTF.

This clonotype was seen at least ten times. The CDR3 region has the DNA TGTGCCAGCAGTGGGAACACGGGCAATCAGCCCCAGCATTTT. Translation gives CASSGNTGNQPQHF. This chain connects TRBV2 to TRBJ1-5; D call uncertain. The V gene lost 4 bases and the J gene lost 2 bases, with 9 bases spanning the gap. Germline-derived CDR1 and CDR2 are SNHLY and FYNNEI. The CDR3 runs 14 residues.

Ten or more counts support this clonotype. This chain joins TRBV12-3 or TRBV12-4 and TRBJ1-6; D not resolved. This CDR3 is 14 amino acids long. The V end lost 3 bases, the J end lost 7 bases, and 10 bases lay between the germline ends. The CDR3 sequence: CASSFGVGNSPLHF. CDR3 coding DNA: TGTGCCAGCAGTTTCGGGGTAGGGAATTCACCCCTCCACTTT.

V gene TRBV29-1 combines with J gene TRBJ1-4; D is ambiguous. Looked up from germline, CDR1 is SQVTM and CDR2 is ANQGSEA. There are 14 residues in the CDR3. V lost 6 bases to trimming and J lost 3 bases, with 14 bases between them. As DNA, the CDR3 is TGCAGCGTCACAACCAGGACTTCTAATGAAAAACTGTTTTTT. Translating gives CSVTTRTSNEKLFF.

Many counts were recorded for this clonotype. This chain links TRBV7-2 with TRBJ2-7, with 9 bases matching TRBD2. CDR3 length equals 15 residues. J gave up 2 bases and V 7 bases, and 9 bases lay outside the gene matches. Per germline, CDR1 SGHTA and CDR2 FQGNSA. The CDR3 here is CASTLGPSGTYEQYF. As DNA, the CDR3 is TGTGCCAGCACCCTCGGGCCTAGCGGGACCTACGAGCAGTACTTC.

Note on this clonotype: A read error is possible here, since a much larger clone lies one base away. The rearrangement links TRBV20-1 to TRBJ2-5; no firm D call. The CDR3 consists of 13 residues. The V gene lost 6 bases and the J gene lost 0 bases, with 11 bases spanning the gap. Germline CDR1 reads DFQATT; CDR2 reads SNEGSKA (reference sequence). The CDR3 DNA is TGCAGTGCCAACGAACGGAACCAAGAGACCCAGTACTTC. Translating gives CSANERNQETQYF.

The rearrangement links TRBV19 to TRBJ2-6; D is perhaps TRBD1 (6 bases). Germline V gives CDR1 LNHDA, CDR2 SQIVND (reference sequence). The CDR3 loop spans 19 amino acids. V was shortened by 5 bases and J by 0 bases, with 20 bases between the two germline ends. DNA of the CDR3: TGTGCCAGTAGTTACTTCGGCGGACAGAAGTCCTCTGGGGCCAACGTCCTGACTTTC. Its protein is CASSYFGGQKSSGANVLTF. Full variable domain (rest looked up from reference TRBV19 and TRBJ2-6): DGGITQSPKYLFRKEGQNVTLSCEQNLNHDAMYWYRQDPGQGLRLIYYSQIVNDFQKGDIAEGYSVSREKKESFPLTVTSAQKNPTAFYLCASSYFGGQKSSGANVLTFGAGSRLTVL.

The CDR3 region has the DNA TGTGCCAGCAGCTTATCACAGGGGAGCTATGGCTACACCTTC. Translation: CASSLSQGSYGYTF. This chain uses TRBV7-2 with TRBJ1-2; the match to TRBD1 covers 7 bases. V lost 2 bases, J lost 4 bases, and 4 bases stayed unmatched. The V gene's germline CDR1 is SGHTA and CDR2 FQGNSA. The CDR3 is 14 amino acids.

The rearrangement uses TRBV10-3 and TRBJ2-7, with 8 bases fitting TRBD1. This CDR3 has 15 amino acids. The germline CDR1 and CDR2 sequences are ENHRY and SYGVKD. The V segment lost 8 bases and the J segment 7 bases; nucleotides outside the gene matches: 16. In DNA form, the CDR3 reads TGTGCCATCCTACCGGACAGGGCCCTCCGAAGAGAGCAGTACTTC. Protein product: CAILPDRALRREQYF.

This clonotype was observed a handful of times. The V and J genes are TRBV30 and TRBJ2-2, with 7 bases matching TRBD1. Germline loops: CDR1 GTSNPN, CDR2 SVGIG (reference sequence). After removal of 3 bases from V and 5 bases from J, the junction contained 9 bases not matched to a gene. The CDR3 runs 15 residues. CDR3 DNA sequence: TGTGCCTGGAGGTTAGGGCAGGGGGTAACCGGGGAGCTGTTTTTT. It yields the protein CAWRLGQGVTGELFF.

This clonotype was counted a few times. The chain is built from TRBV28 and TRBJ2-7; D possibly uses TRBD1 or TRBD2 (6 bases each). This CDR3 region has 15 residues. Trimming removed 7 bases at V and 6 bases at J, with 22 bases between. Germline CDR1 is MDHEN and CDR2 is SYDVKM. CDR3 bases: TGTGCCAGCACCCCACCTGGAGGGGACATAAGCGAGCAGTACTTC. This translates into CASTPPGGDISEQYF.

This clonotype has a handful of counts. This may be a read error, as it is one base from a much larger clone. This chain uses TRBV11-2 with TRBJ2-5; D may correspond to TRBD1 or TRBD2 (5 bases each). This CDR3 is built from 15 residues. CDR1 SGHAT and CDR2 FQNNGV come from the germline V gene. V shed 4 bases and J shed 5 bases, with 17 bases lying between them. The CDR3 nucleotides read TGTGCCAGCAGCTCTGGACACGGGGCTCGGGAGACCCAGTACTTC. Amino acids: CASSSGHGARETQYF.

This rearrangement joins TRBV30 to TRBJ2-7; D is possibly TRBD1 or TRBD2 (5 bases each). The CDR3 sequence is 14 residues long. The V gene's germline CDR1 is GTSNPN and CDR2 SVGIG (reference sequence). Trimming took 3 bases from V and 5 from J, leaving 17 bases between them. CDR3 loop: CAWSSSGRDHEQYF. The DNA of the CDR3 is TGTGCCTGGAGCTCCTCCGGCAGGGACCACGAGCAGTACTTC.

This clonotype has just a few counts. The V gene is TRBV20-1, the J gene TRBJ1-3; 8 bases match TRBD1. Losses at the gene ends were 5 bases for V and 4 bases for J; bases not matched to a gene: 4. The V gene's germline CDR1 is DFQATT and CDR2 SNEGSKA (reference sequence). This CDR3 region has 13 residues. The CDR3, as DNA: TGCAGTGCTCGACAGGGGTCCGGAAACACCATATATTTT. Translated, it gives CSARQGSGNTIYF.

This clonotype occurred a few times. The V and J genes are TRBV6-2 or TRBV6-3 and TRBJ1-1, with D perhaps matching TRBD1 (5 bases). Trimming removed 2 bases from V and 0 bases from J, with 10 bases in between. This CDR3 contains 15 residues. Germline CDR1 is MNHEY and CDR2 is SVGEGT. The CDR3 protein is CASSYDRTMNTEAFF. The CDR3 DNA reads TGTGCCAGCAGTTACGACAGAACCATGAACACTGAAGCTTTCTTT.

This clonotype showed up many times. The CDR3 protein is CASGLAGGYEQYF. For the CDR3, the DNA is TGTGCCAGCGGACTAGCGGGAGGATACGAGCAGTACTTC. The rearrangement uses TRBV6-2 or TRBV6-3 and TRBJ2-7; 14 nucleotides line up with TRBD2. This CDR3 spans 13 amino acids. Trimming took 8 bases from V and 4 from J; bases not matched to a gene: 1. CDR1 and CDR2 from the germline V gene are MNHEY and SVGEGT.

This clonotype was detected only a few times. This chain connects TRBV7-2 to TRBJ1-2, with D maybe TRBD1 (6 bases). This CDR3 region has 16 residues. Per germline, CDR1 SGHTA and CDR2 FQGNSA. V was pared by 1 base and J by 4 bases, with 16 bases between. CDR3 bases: TGTGCCAGCAGCTTAGATGGGGGCGGAGGGGGCTATGGCTACACCTTC. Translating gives CASSLDGGGGGYGYTF.

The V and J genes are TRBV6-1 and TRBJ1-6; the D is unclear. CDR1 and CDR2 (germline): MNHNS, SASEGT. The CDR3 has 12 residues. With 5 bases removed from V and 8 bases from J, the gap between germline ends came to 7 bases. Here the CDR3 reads CASSQPDSPLHF. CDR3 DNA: TGTGCCAGCAGTCAACCGGATTCACCCCTCCACTTT.